The sequence of this T cell receptor (beta chain) was determined in a study of blood T cell repertoires in COVID-19. Germline V gene data show CDR1 as MNHNS and CDR2 as SASEGT. This CDR3 has 18 residues. The J segment lost 4 bases and the V segment lost 3 bases, leaving 14 bases of the junction unmatched. Sequenced by immunoSEQ multiplex PCR; TCRdb stores in-frame clones only, minus some. The sample shows over 45,000 clones, approximately 80% of them seen only once. The sequence was obtained from a human donor with active or convalescent COVID-19. The donor label of this sample is uncertain. Sequencing input: peripheral blood. The chain carries TRBV6-1 and TRBJ1-3; 8 positions match TRBD1. The CDR3 spells CASSDPRTGLFKGNTIYF. The CDR3 coding sequence is TGTGCCAGCAGTGACCCCCGGACAGGGCTTTTTAAGGGAAACACCATATATTTT.